The 28 T cell receptor beta chains below come from one sample, sequenced in a study of T cell responses to AZD1222 COVID-19 vaccine. Here immunoSEQ multiplex PCR was the method, and the copy in TCRdb shows in-frame clones only, minus some. Counted here are tens of thousands of clones, 87% occurring once; the ten biggest clones make up 11%. Sequences were derived from peripheral blood, sampled 28 days after the second AZD1222 dose. The origin of the receptors is an adult who received the AZD1222 COVID-19 vaccine.

The chain combines TRBV25-1 with TRBJ2-2; 8 nucleotides agree with TRBD2. The junction had 8 bases not matched to a gene; V was cut back by 5 bases and J by 3 bases. Germline V gene data show CDR1 as MGHDK and CDR2 as SYGVNS. CDR3 length: 16 residues. Here the CDR3 reads CASSRSSGDYTGELFF. The CDR3 DNA follows: TGTGCCAGCAGTAGGAGTAGCGGGGACTACACCGGGGAGCTGTTTTTT.

The chain uses TRBV5-1 and TRBJ2-3; TRBD2 aligns across 9 bases. This CDR3 contains 15 residues. The germline CDR1 and CDR2 sequences are SGHRS and YFSETQ. V trimming: 4 bases; J trimming: 1 base; junction bases outside the gene matches: 4. The CDR3 loop is CASSDRLAGTDTQYF. The CDR3 DNA reads TGCGCCAGCAGCGATCGACTAGCGGGCACAGATACGCAGTATTTT.

This clone was seen a few times. V and J are TRBV10-3 and TRBJ1-4; D is possibly TRBD1 (5 bases). Germline loops: CDR1 ENHRY, CDR2 SYGVKD. The CDR3 sequence is 15 residues long. Trimming took 0 bases from V and 2 from J, leaving 7 bases between them. The CDR3 reads CAISESRGTNEKLFF. Written as DNA, the CDR3 is TGTGCCATCAGTGAGTCGAGGGGTACTAATGAAAAACTGTTTTTT.

The chain combines TRBV5-5 with TRBJ1-6; D gene unclear. The CDR3 consists of 17 residues. Germline CDR1 SGHKS, CDR2 YYEKEE (reference sequence). Between the trimmed V and J ends, which lost 4 bases and 4 bases, there was a span of 18 bases. The CDR3 region is CASSAGGSYPYNSPLHF. The CDR3 DNA sequence: TGTGCCAGCAGCGCCGGAGGGAGCTACCCTTATAATTCACCCCTCCACTTT.

The chain combines TRBV6-6 with TRBJ2-1; 8 bases match TRBD2. The junction had 9 bases not matched to a gene; V was cut back by 2 bases and J by 9 bases. The CDR3 loop spans 15 amino acids. Germline loops: CDR1 MNHNY, CDR2 SVGAGI (reference sequence). This chain's CDR3 is CASSYTRGGNAEQFF. Here the CDR3 DNA reads TGTGCCAGCAGTTACACCCGCGGGGGGAATGCTGAGCAGTTCTTC.

V usage is TRBV28 and J usage is TRBJ1-3; the D is unclear. Trimming removed 6 bases from V and 4 bases from J, with 10 bases in between. This CDR3 has 13 amino acids. In germline, CDR1 is MDHEN, CDR2 SYDVKM. The CDR3 loop reads CASSPSFGNTIYF. The DNA for the CDR3 is TGTGCCAGCAGCCCCTCATTCGGAAACACCATATATTTT.

This sequence joins TRBV6-5 and TRBJ1-2, with D tentatively TRBD1 (6 bases). The V and J ends lost 7 bases and 7 bases respectively, with 13 bases between them. Per germline, CDR1 MNHEY and CDR2 SVGAGI. The CDR3 sequence is 12 residues long. The CDR3 DNA reads as TGTGCCAGCACCAGGGGTAGCTTTGGCTACACCTTC. Its translation: CASTRGSFGYTF.

The chain employs TRBV2 and TRBJ1-1; D call uncertain. Trimming cost V 6 bases and J 2 bases, with 16 bases left between them. The CDR3 extends over 15 amino acids. Germline CDR1 and CDR2: SNHLY and FYNNEI. The CDR3 is CASRVLDGVNTEAFF. The CDR3, as DNA: TGTGCCAGCAGGGTTTTAGACGGGGTTAACACTGAAGCTTTCTTT.

This clone was detected once. The chain couples TRBV6-5 to TRBJ1-3; D remains ambiguous. From germline, CDR1 is MNHEY and CDR2 SVGAGI. The CDR3 covers 15 residues. The germline V and J ends were trimmed by 3 bases and 0 bases, with 9 bases remaining between them. CDR3 in DNA: TGTGCCAGCAGTTATGGCGGATACTCTGGAAACACCATATATTTT. This sequence encodes CASSYGGYSGNTIYF.

This chain links TRBV19 with TRBJ2-2; 7 bases match TRBD1. CDR3 length: 14 amino acids. Germline trimming cut 7 bases from V and 1 base from J; bases unmatched to any gene: 3. The V gene's germline CDR1 is LNHDA and CDR2 SQIVND (reference sequence). DNA for the CDR3: TGTGCCAGTAACAGGGGCGAGAACACCGGGGAGCTGTTTTTT. Its protein is CASNRGENTGELFF.

V is TRBV7-8 and J is TRBJ2-3; TRBD1 might be the D (5 bases). This CDR3 region has 12 residues. Germline V gene sequence: CDR1 SGHVS, CDR2 FQNEAQ. Trimming left V 5 bases short and J 6 bases short, with 9 bases between. CDR3 residues: CASSPGWDTQYF. CDR3 sequence (DNA): TGTGCCAGCAGCCCAGGGTGGGATACGCAGTATTTT.

The chain carries TRBV11-1 and TRBJ2-1; maybe TRBD1 (6 bases). CDR1 and CDR2 from the germline V gene are SGHAT and FQDESV (reference sequence). The CDR3 covers 16 residues. The germline V and J ends were trimmed by 2 bases and 4 bases, with 15 bases remaining between them. As DNA, the CDR3 is TGTGCCAGCAGCTTACGGGCAGGGGCGGCATACAATGAGCAGTTCTTC. It is translated as CASSLRAGAAYNEQFF.

The chain uses TRBV1 and TRBJ2-7; no DNA check was done on the table's D call, TRBD2. TRBV1 is assigned pseudogene status. The CDR3 length is 19 residues. This chain's CDR3 is CTSSQDWMREGGPCDEQYF. CDR3 DNA sequence: TGCACCAGCAGCCAAGATTGGATGAGGGAGGGGGGGCCTTGCGACGAGCAGTACTTC.

The rearrangement uses TRBV12-3 or TRBV12-4 and TRBJ1-2, with D unclear. Trimming pared 2 bases from V and 6 bases from J, leaving 1 base between. There are 10 residues in the CDR3. This chain's CDR3 is CASSLNGYTF. The CDR3 nucleotides are TGTGCCAGCAGTTTAAATGGCTACACCTTC.

V is TRBV7-2 and J is TRBJ2-2, with D possibly called TRBD1 or TRBD2 (5 bases each). This CDR3 contains 14 residues. Looked up from germline, CDR1 is SGHTA and CDR2 is FQGNSA. With 11 bases removed from V and 0 bases from J, the gap between germline ends came to 13 bases. This chain's CDR3 is CAGGRNANTGELFF. CDR3 sequence (DNA): TGTGCCGGGGGAAGAAACGCGAACACCGGGGAGCTGTTTTTT.

The rearrangement links TRBV5-8 to TRBJ1-2; the D gene is possibly TRBD1 (5 bases). In germline, CDR1 is SGHTS, CDR2 YDEGEE. V was pared by 4 bases and J by 8 bases, with 18 bases between. The CDR3 sequence is 14 residues long. For the CDR3, the DNA is TGTGCCAGCAGCGTAGAGGGAGGGGTTGGCGGCTACACCTTC. Translating gives CASSVEGGVGGYTF.

This clone was seen a few times. The chain links TRBV5-1 to TRBJ2-5; possibly TRBD1 for D (7 bases). The germline V gene has CDR1 SGHRS and CDR2 YFSETQ. This CDR3 comprises 14 residues. V was pared by 6 bases and J by 2 bases, with 14 bases between. CDR3: CASKGGQSQETQYF. The CDR3 bases are TGCGCCAGCAAGGGGGGACAGTCACAAGAGACCCAGTACTTC.

The chain employs TRBV7-2 and TRBJ1-5, with D possibly being TRBD1 (5 bases). Trimming removed 5 bases at V and 4 bases at J, with 15 bases between. CDR3 length: 15 amino acids. The germline V gene encodes CDR1 SGHTA and CDR2 FQGNSA. The CDR3 region is CASSPLSGTNQPQHF. CDR3 sequence (DNA): TGTGCCAGCAGCCCCCTTTCAGGGACTAATCAGCCCCAGCATTTT.

The chain links TRBV4-3 to TRBJ1-5, with a tentative D call TRBD1 (6 bases). V dropped 0 bases and J dropped 5 bases, with 8 bases sitting between them. CDR1 LGHNA and CDR2 YSLEER come from the germline V gene. CDR3 size: 14 residues. The CDR3 is CASSQDQGHQPQHF. The CDR3 coding sequence is TGCGCCAGCAGCCAAGACCAGGGGCATCAGCCCCAGCATTTT.

The chain combines TRBV5-1 with TRBJ2-7, with D unresolved. The CDR3 is 14 residues long. Germline-derived CDR1 and CDR2 are SGHRS and YFSETQ. V was cut by 4 bases and J by 0 bases, with 11 bases left in between. CDR3: CASSGGPSSYEQYF. The CDR3, as DNA: TGCGCCAGCAGCGGCGGACCCTCCTCCTACGAGCAGTACTTC.

V is TRBV18 and J is TRBJ1-1; a possible D gene is TRBD1 (6 bases). The CDR3 contains 12 residues. The germline gives CDR1 KGHSH, CDR2 LQKENI. V lost 6 bases and J 10 bases, leaving 15 bases between the germline ends. This CDR3 reads CASSTDRSIAFF. Written as DNA, the CDR3 is TGTGCCAGCTCTACCGACAGGTCTATAGCTTTCTTT.

The rearrangement joins TRBV9 to TRBJ1-2, with 8 nucleotides matching TRBD1. The CDR3 contains 12 residues. Per the germline V gene, CDR1 is SGDLS and CDR2 is YYNGEE. With V trimmed by 3 bases and J by 6 bases, 1 base remained unmatched. This chain's CDR3 is CASSATGDGYTF. DNA of the CDR3: TGTGCCAGCAGCGCGACAGGGGATGGCTACACCTTC.

The rearrangement uses TRBV5-1 and TRBJ2-7, with D perhaps assigned TRBD1 or TRBD2 (5 bases each). The germline V gene encodes CDR1 SGHRS and CDR2 YFSETQ. The CDR3 extends over 14 amino acids. Trimming removed 0 bases from V and 3 bases from J, with 10 bases in between. The CDR3, as DNA: TGCGCCAGCAGCTTGGTAGGGGAGAACTACGAGCAGTACTTC. Translation gives CASSLVGENYEQYF.

This clone was detected once. The chain is built from TRBV5-4 and TRBJ1-3, with a tentative D call TRBD1 (5 bases). Trimming stripped 2 bases from V and 0 bases from J, with 12 bases between. Germline values: CDR1 SGHNT, CDR2 YYREEE (reference sequence). CDR3 length: 16 residues. Written as DNA, the CDR3 is TGTGCCAGCAGCTTACCCACAGGCCCCTCTGGAAACACCATATATTTT. This encodes CASSLPTGPSGNTIYF.

This clone was seen a single time. The chain couples TRBV5-5 to TRBJ1-3, with TRBD1 identical over 8 bases. Germline V CDR1 and CDR2: SGHKS, YYEKEE (reference sequence). CDR3 size: 16 residues. V lost 2 bases, J lost 2 bases, and 6 bases stayed unmatched. Written as DNA, the CDR3 is TGTGCCAGCAGCTTTCAGACAGGGGACACTGGAAACACCATATATTTT. Its translation is CASSFQTGDTGNTIYF.

The DNA for the CDR3 is TGTGCCTGCCTGGACAGAACCTACGAGCAGTACTTC. Its protein is CACLDRTYEQYF. The V call is TRBV19, the J call TRBJ2-7, with D tentatively TRBD1 (6 bases). Trimming cost V 11 bases and J 2 bases, with 13 bases left between them. CDR3 length: 12 amino acids. Germline loops: CDR1 LNHDA, CDR2 SQIVND (reference sequence).

The rearrangement joins TRBV19 to TRBJ1-2, with 8 bases fitting TRBD1. The CDR3 loop spans 13 amino acids. J lost 8 bases, V lost 5 bases, and 7 bases had no gene match. Per germline, CDR1 LNHDA and CDR2 SQIVND (reference sequence). CDR3 amino acids: CASSGQGVGGYTF. The DNA of the CDR3 is TGTGCCAGTAGTGGACAGGGTGTAGGGGGCTACACCTTC. The whole variable domain, filled in from reference TRBV19 and TRBJ1-2, reads DGGITQSPKYLFRKEGQNVTLSCEQNLNHDAMYWYRQDPGQGLRLIYYSQIVNDFQKGDIAEGYSVSREKKESFPLTVTSAQKNPTAFYLCASSGQGVGGYTFGSGTRLTVV.

The chain links TRBV12-3 or TRBV12-4 to TRBJ2-3; the D is unclear. CDR3 length: 12 residues. The V and J ends lost 6 bases and 2 bases respectively, with 6 bases between them. The CDR3 sequence: CASSVNTDTQYF. The CDR3 DNA follows: TGTGCCAGCAGCGTCAACACAGATACGCAGTATTTT.